This T cell receptor beta chain was recovered during a study of blood T cell repertoires in COVID-19 (dated by TCRdb to 2019 to 2021). Turning to the overall study: The collaborator samples originated in the United States, Italy and Spain and spanned the acute and convalescent phases of COVID-19. The prospective study material was composed of cDNA or gDNA derived from T cells, B-cell-depleted T cells, or PBMCs. A freely available public database, intended as a resource for researchers studying the immune response to SARS-CoV-2, is where the repertoires were released. The samples were drawn from two sources: the first 160 participants of the ongoing ImmuneRACE study, and 1,254 subjects contributed by 6 global collaborators. The sample metadata nearly always contained a de-identified subject ID, COVID-19 status, age in years and sex. Deeply sampled blood TCRbeta repertoires from subjects exposed to, actively infected with, or recovered from COVID-19 were included in the dataset. HLA class I and class II types, where available, came from metadata supplied by the sample provider rather than from assay-based typing. What the study reported, not specific to this receptor: The amount of clinical and demographic metadata varied by source and participant and was provided uncurated.

The immunoSEQ Assay, a bias-controlled multiplex PCR, was used to amplify TCRbeta CDR3 regions from genomic DNA. The authors' pipeline ran thus. The number of nucleated cells in each sample was estimated from the amplification of reference gene primers within the assay. Sequence reads were collapsed and filtered to measure the absolute abundance of every unique TCRbeta CDR3 rearrangement. For each sample, productive Simpson clonality was calculated by taking the square root of Simpson's diversity index across productive rearrangements. Held by TCRdb, this immuneACCESS table contains in-frame sequences only and omits some clones. Under half of the omission traces to an unresolved V gene where checked; the cause of the rest is unknown. The V and J calls and clone size are taken from that table; D and trimming were inferred from the DNA. The sample includes 150,000 to 200,000 clones, with approximately 86% observed a single time. The ten largest account for roughly 1.6% of the sample.

V and J lose 5 bases and 6 bases, and a span of 11 bases separates them. The germline V gene sets CDR1 to MNHEY and CDR2 to SVGEGT. Including cysteine and phenylalanine, the CDR3 has 12 amino acids. Only the CDR3 region is kept as DNA, spanning 36 bases read in frame from base 1. In the case of this clone: The target of this receptor is not known. Base qualities are not at hand, and no much larger clone is one base apart.

Each collaborating institution followed its own protocols to collect whole blood in K2EDTA tubes. For TCRbeta analysis, collaborators shipped samples in one of three forms: frozen whole blood, isolated PBMCs, or DNA extracted from either of those sample types. This chain joins TRBV6-2 or TRBV6-3 to TRBJ2-7, with a tentative D gene TRBD1 over 5 matching bases. This sequence was found in a woman aged 50 to 65 with acute or convalescent COVID-19. The sequenced material came from peripheral blood. The DNA sequence is TGTGCCAGCAGTCAGACAGTGGTCGAGCAGTACTTC. It is translated as CASSQTVVEQYF.